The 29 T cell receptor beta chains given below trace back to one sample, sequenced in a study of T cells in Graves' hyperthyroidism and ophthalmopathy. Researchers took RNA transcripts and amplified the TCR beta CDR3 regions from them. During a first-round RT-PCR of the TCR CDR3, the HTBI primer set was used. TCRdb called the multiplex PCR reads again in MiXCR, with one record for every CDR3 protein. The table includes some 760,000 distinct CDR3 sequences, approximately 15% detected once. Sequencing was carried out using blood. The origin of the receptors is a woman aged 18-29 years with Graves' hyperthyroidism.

The DNA of the CDR3 is TGCGCCAGCTTATGGGACAGGGGAGTATCGGGGGAGCTGTTTTTT. Encoded protein: CASLWDRGVSGELFF. This chain joins TRBV4-3 and TRBJ2-2, with 10 bases matching TRBD1. From germline, CDR1 is LGHNA and CDR2 YSLEER. The CDR3 is made up of 15 amino acids. Trimming removed 8 bases from V and 8 bases from J; junction bases left unmatched: 11.

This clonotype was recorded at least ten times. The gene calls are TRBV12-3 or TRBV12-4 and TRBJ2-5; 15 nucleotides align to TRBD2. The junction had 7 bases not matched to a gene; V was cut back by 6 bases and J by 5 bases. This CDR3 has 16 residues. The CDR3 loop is CASSGLAGGPGETQYF. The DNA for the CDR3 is TGTGCCAGCAGCGGACTAGCGGGAGGGCCGGGGGAGACCCAGTACTTC.

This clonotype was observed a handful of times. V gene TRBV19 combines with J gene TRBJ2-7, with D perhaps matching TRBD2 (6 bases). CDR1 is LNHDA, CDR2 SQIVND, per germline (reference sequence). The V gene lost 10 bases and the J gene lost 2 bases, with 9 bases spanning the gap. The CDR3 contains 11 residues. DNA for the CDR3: TGTGCCACGGGAGACACCTACGAGCAGTACTTC. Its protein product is CATGDTYEQYF. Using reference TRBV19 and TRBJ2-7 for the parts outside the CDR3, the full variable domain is DGGITQSPKYLFRKEGQNVTLSCEQNLNHDAMYWYRQDPGQGLRLIYYSQIVNDFQKGDIAEGYSVSREKKESFPLTVTSAQKNPTAFYLCATGDTYEQYFGPGTRLTVT.

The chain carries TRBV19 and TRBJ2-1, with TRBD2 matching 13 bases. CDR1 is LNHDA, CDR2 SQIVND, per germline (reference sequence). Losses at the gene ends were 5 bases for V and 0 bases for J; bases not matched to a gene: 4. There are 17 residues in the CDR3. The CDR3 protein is CASSAGLAGPSYNEQFF. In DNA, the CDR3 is TGTGCCAGTAGTGCGGGACTAGCGGGGCCCTCCTACAATGAGCAGTTCTTC.

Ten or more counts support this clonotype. The CDR3 sequence is CASSLARTDTQYF. The CDR3 region has the DNA TGTGCCAGCAGCTTAGCGCGCACAGATACGCAGTATTTT. The chain couples TRBV7-2 to TRBJ2-3; D ambiguous. CDR1 and CDR2 (germline): SGHTA, FQGNSA. This CDR3 is 13 amino acids long. Trimming took 0 bases from V and 1 from J, leaving 2 bases between them.

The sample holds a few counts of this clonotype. This CDR3 reads CASSLDATSGTYEQYF. The CDR3 bases are TGCGCCAGCAGCTTGGACGCGACTAGCGGGACTTACGAGCAGTACTTC. V gene TRBV5-1 combines with J gene TRBJ2-7; 11 bases match TRBD2. The V gene end was trimmed by 0 bases and the J gene end by 4 bases; junction bases not matched to a gene: 6. The CDR3 has 16 residues. Germline V gene sequence: CDR1 SGHRS, CDR2 YFSETQ.

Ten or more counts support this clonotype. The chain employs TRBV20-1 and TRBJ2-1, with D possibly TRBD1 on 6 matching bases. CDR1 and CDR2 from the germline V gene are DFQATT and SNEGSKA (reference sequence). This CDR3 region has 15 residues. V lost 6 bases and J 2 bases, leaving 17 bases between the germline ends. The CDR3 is CSAPRTAKPYNEQFF. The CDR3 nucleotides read TGCAGTGCGCCGAGGACAGCCAAACCCTACAATGAGCAGTTCTTC.

CDR3 bases: TGCAGCGGCGGACGTAAGGATACGCAGTATTTT. This sequence encodes CSGGRKDTQYF. The chain carries TRBV29-1 and TRBJ2-3, with D unclear. The CDR3 loop spans 11 amino acids. Germline V gives CDR1 SQVTM, CDR2 ANQGSEA. The V end was cut by 7 bases, the J end by 6 bases, with 11 bases between.

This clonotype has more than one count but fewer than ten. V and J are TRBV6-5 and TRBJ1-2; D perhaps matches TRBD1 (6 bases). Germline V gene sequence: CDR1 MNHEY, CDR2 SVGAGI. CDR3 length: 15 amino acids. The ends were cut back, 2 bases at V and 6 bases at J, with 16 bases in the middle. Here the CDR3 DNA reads TGTGCCAGCAGTTACCCACAGGGCTGGGTAGATGGCTACACCTTC. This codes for CASSYPQGWVDGYTF.

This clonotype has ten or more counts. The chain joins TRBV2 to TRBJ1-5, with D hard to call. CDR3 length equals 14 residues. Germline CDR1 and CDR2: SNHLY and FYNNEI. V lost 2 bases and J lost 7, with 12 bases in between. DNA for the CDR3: TGTGCCAGCAGTGAACGTGGAGGGTCCCAGCCCCAGCATTTT. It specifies CASSERGGSQPQHF.

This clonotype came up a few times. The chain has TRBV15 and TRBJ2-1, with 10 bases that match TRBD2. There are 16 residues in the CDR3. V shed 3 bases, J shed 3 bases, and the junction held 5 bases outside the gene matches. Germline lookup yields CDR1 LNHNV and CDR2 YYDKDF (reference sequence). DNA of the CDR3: TGTGCCACCAGCAGCTCTAGCGGGAGTTTCTACAATGAGCAGTTCTTC. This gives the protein CATSSSSGSFYNEQFF.

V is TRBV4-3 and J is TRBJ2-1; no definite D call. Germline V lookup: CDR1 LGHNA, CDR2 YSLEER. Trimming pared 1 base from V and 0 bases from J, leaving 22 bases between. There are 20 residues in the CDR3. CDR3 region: CASSQVGLDPDALSYNEQFF. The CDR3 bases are TGCGCCAGCAGCCAAGTAGGCCTAGATCCAGACGCCCTCTCCTACAATGAGCAGTTCTTC.

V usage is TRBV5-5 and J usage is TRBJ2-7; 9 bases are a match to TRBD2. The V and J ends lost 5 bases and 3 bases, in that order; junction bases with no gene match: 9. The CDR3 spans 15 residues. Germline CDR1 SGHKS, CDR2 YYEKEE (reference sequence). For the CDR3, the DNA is TGTGCCAGCAGGGCTAGCGGGGACACCATCTACGAGCAGTACTTC. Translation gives CASRASGDTIYEQYF.

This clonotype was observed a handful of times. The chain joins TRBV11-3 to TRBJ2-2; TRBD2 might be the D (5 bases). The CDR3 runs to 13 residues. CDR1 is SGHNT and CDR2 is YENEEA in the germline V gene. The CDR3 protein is CAVGAANTGELFF. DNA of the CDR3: TGTGCTGTGGGAGCCGCGAACACCGGGGAGCTGTTTTTT.

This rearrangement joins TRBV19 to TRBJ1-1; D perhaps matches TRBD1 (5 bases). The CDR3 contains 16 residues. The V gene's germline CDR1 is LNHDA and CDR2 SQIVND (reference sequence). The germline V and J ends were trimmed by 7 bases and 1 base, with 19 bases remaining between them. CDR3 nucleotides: TGTGCCAGTACCACACGGGGGAGACGGACGAACACTGAAGCTTTCTTT. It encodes CASTTRGRRTNTEAFF.

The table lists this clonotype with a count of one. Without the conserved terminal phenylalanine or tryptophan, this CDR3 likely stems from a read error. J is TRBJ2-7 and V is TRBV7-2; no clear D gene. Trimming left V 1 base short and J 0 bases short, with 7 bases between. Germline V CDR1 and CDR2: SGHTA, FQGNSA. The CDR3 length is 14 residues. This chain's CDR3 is CASSLDPSSYEQYL. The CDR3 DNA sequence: TGTGCCAGCAGCTTAGATCCGAGCTCCTACGAGCAGTACCTC.

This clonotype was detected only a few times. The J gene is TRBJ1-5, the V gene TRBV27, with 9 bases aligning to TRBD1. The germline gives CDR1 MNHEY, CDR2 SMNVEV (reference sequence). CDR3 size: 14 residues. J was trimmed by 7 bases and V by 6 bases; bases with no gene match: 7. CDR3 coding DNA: TGTGCCAGCAGGGACAGGGGAATCTTACAGCCCCAGCATTTT. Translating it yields CASRDRGILQPQHF.

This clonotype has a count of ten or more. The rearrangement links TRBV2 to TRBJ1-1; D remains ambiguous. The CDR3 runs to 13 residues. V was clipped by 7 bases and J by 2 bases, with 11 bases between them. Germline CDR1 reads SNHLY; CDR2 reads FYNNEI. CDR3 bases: TGTGCCAGCAAGGTCAGGCGCAACACTGAAGCTTTCTTT. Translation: CASKVRRNTEAFF.

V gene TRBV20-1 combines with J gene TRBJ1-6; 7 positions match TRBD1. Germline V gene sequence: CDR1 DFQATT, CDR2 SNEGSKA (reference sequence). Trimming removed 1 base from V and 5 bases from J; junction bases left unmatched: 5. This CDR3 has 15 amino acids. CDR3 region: CSARAPGQHNSPLHF. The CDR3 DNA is TGCAGTGCTAGAGCCCCGGGACAGCATAATTCACCCCTCCACTTT.

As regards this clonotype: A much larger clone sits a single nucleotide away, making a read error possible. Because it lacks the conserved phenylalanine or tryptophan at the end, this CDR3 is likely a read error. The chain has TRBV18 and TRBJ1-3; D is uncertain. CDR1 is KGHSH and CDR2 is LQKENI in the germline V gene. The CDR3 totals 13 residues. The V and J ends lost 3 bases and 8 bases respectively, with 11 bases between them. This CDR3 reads CASSPSPEDTIYL. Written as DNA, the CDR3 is TGTGCCAGCTCACCGTCACCGGAGGACACCATATATCTT.

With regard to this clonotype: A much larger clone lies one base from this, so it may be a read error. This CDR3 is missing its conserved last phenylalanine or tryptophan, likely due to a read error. The CDR3 DNA is TGCAGCGTTGAATCTCGATTCAATGAGCAGTTCCTC. This sequence encodes CSVESRFNEQFL. The rearrangement uses TRBV29-1 and TRBJ2-1; D remains ambiguous. There are 12 residues in the CDR3. CDR1 is SQVTM, CDR2 ANQGSEA, per germline. V lost 2 bases, J lost 6 bases, and 8 bases lay in between.

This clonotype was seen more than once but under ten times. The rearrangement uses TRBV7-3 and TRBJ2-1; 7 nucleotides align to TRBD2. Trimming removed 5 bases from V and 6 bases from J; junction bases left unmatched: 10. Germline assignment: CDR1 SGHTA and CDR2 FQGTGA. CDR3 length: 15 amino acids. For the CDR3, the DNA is TGTGCCAGCAGCCCTGGCGGGAGCCTAGGCAATGAGCAGTTCTTC. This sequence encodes CASSPGGSLGNEQFF.

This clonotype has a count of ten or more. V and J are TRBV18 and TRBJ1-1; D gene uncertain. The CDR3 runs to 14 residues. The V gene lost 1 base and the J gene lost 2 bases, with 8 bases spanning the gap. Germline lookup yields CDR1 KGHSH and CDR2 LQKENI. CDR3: CASSPHPRNTEAFF. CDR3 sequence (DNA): TGTGCCAGCTCACCACACCCCCGAAACACTGAAGCTTTCTTT. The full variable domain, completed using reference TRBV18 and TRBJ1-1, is NAGVMQNPRHLVRRRGQEARLRCSPMKGHSHVYWYRQLPEEGLKFMVYLQKENIIDESGMPKERFSAEFPKEGPSILRIQQVVRGDSAAYFCASSPHPRNTEAFFGQGTRLTVV.

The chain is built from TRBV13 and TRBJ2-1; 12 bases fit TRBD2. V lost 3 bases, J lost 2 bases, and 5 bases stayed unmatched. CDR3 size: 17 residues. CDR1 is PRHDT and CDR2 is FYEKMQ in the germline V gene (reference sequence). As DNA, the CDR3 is TGTGCCAGCAGCTTGACTAGCGGGAGACCCGCCTACAATGAGCAGTTCTTC. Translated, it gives CASSLTSGRPAYNEQFF.

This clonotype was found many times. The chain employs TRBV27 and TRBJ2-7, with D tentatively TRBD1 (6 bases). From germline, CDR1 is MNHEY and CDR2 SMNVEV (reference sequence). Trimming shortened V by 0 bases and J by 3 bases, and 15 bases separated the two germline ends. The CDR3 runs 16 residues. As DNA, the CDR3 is TGTGCCAGCAGTTTATCGGCAGGGGTCTTAATCTACGAGCAGTACTTC. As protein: CASSLSAGVLIYEQYF.

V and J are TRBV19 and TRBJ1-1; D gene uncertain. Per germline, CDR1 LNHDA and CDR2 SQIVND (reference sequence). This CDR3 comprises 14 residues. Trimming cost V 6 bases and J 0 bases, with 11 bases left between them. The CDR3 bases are TGTGCCAGTAGACTGGAGTTCATGAACACTGAAGCTTTCTTT. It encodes CASRLEFMNTEAFF.

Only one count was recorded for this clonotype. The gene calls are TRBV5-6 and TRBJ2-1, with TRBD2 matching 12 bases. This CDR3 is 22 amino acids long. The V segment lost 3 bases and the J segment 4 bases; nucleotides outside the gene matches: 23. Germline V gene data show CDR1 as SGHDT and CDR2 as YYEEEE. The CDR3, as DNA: TGTGCCAGCAGCTCGGGGGAGGTGGAGGCTAGCGGGAGGGGAGCCCTATACAATGAGCAGTTCTTC. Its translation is CASSSGEVEASGRGALYNEQFF.

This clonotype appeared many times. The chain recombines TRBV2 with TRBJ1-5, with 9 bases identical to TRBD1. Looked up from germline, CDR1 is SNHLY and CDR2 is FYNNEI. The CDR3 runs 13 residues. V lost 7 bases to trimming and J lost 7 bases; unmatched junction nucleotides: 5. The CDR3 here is CASTGQGQQPQHF. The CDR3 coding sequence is TGTGCCAGCACAGGACAGGGGCAACAGCCCCAGCATTTT.

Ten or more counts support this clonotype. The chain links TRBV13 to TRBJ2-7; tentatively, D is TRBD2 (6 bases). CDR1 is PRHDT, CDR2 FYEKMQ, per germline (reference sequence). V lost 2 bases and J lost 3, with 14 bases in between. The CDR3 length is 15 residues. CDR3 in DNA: TGTGCCAGCAGCTTAAAGGGTAGCGGAAGCTACGAGCAGTACTTC. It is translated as CASSLKGSGSYEQYF. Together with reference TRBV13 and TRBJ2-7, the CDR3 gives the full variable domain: AAGVIQSPRHLIKEKRETATLKCYPIPRHDTVYWYQQGPGQDPQFLISFYEKMQSDKGSIPDRFSAQQFSDYHSELNMSSLELGDSALYFCASSLKGSGSYEQYFGPGTRLTVT.